These 32 T cell receptor beta chains were sequenced from one sample in a study of shared clonotypes between healthy human individuals (dated by TCRdb to 2018 to 2021). Libraries were made using the immunoSEQ multiplex PCR assay. What TCRdb holds here is the immuneACCESS table cut down to in-frame rearrangements. Part of the clones is not present; checked against another copy, under half of the missing clones reflect an unresolved V gene, and the others are unexplained. Here the sample has over a million clones; approximately 96% occur a single time. The ten largest account for approximately 1.1% of the sample. Sequenced: naive CD4+ T cells sorted from blood. According to the study, the label for this sample's cell subset or site signals: CD45RA+ positively selected. These receptors were obtained from a man in his thirties or forties in good health.

The chain links TRBV7-3 to TRBJ2-3; TRBD2 agrees at 7 bases. This CDR3 comprises 13 residues. J was trimmed by 7 bases and V by 5 bases; bases with no gene match: 6. Germline V CDR1 and CDR2: SGHTA, FQGTGA. The CDR3 sequence: CASSAGDPYTQYF. The CDR3 DNA reads TGTGCCAGCAGCGCGGGGGACCCTTATACGCAGTATTTT.

This clone was seen only a few times. V is TRBV19 and J is TRBJ2-7, with D perhaps TRBD1 or TRBD2 (5 bases each). The V gene's germline CDR1 is LNHDA and CDR2 SQIVND (reference sequence). The V and J ends lost 6 bases and 2 bases respectively, with 14 bases between them. This CDR3 region has 14 residues. CDR3 sequence (DNA): TGTGCCAGTAGCATGATGAGGGACCCCTACGAGCAGTACTTC. This translates into CASSMMRDPYEQYF.

The J gene is TRBJ1-5, the V gene TRBV27; D ambiguous. The ends were cut back, 5 bases at V and 5 bases at J, with 10 bases in the middle. CDR1 is MNHEY and CDR2 is SMNVEV in the germline V gene (reference sequence). The CDR3 is 13 amino acids. CDR3 region: CASSMGRYQPQHF. DNA of the CDR3: TGTGCCAGCAGTATGGGAAGATATCAGCCCCAGCATTTT.

This clone has more than one count but fewer than ten. The rearrangement links TRBV18 to TRBJ1-5; unclear D gene. Germline assignment: CDR1 KGHSH and CDR2 LQKENI. The CDR3 sequence is 15 residues long. Trimming took 4 bases from V and 3 from J, leaving 13 bases between them. The CDR3: CASSLGQVNNQPQHF. Written as DNA, the CDR3 is TGTGCCAGCTCACTTGGCCAGGTCAACAATCAGCCCCAGCATTTT.

This sequence joins TRBV7-6 and TRBJ1-1; the D gene is possibly TRBD1 (5 bases). V lost 5 bases and J lost 3, with 13 bases in between. Germline-derived CDR1 and CDR2 are SGHVS and FNYEAQ. This CDR3 spans 14 amino acids. The CDR3 is CASSPGGAHTEAFF. CDR3 DNA: TGTGCCAGCAGCCCCGGTGGGGCTCACACTGAAGCTTTCTTT.

This chain uses TRBV10-1 with TRBJ2-7, with 15 positions matching TRBD2. With V trimmed by 0 bases and J by 5 bases, 11 bases remained unmatched. There are 19 residues in the CDR3. Germline-derived CDR1 and CDR2 are WNHNN and SYGVQD (reference sequence). CDR3 loop: CASSESRTSGRARVHEQYF. CDR3 DNA sequence: TGCGCCAGCAGTGAGTCGAGGACTAGCGGGAGGGCCAGGGTACACGAGCAGTACTTC.

This sequence joins TRBV5-4 and TRBJ2-1; 12 bases fit TRBD2. CDR1 SGHNT and CDR2 YYREEE come from the germline V gene (reference sequence). CDR3 size: 16 residues. Unmatched junction bases numbered 11, after V lost 7 bases and J lost 6 bases. CDR3 amino acids: CASSTGTSGSLNEQFF. The DNA of the CDR3 is TGTGCCAGCTCAACCGGGACTAGCGGGTCACTCAATGAGCAGTTCTTC.

CDR3 residues: CASSFGGWGKRDYEQYF. CDR3 nucleotides: TGTGCCAGCAGTTTCGGAGGATGGGGAAAGCGGGACTACGAGCAGTACTTC. V usage is TRBV27 and J usage is TRBJ2-7, with 7 nucleotides matching TRBD2. Trimming took 3 bases from V and 3 from J; bases not matched to a gene: 14. Per the germline V gene, CDR1 is MNHEY and CDR2 is SMNVEV (reference sequence). This CDR3 contains 17 residues.

The J gene is TRBJ1-5, the V gene TRBV6-1, with D unresolved. Per the germline V gene, CDR1 is MNHNS and CDR2 is SASEGT. This CDR3 comprises 16 residues. Between the trimmed V and J ends, which lost 4 bases and 7 bases, there was a span of 20 bases. The CDR3 DNA is TGTGCCAGCAGTGCGGTGAGGACCAGCCGTGAGCAGCCCCAGCATTTT. Its protein is CASSAVRTSREQPQHF.

This chain connects TRBV28 to TRBJ2-7; 14 positions match TRBD2. The CDR3 spans 22 residues. The ends lost 3 bases at V and 2 bases at J; junction bases unmatched: 21. Germline V lookup: CDR1 MDHEN, CDR2 SYDVKM. The CDR3 sequence: CASSFLLTPGTSGSIPTYEQYF. The CDR3 region has the DNA TGTGCCAGCAGTTTCCTTCTAACCCCCGGGACTAGCGGGAGTATTCCCACCTACGAGCAGTACTTC.

In this sample, this clone turned up once. The chain joins TRBV11-2 to TRBJ2-4; possibly TRBD1 for D (6 bases). The length of the CDR3 is 15 residues. Trimming stripped 6 bases from V and 2 bases from J, with 14 bases between. Germline V gives CDR1 SGHAT, CDR2 FQNNGV. For the CDR3, the DNA is TGTGCCAGCAGAGCCCCCGGGACAACCAAAAACATTCAGTACTTC. This codes for CASRAPGTTKNIQYF.

V is TRBV10-3 and J is TRBJ2-1; TRBD2 aligns across 9 bases. With 6 bases clipped from V and 8 bases from J, the junction kept 8 bases outside the gene matches. The CDR3 length is 14 residues. Per the germline V gene, CDR1 is ENHRY and CDR2 is SYGVKD. The CDR3 bases are TGTGCCATCAGCATGCGGGAGGGCCTCGATGAGCAGTTCTTC. This codes for CAISMREGLDEQFF.

This chain links TRBV5-1 with TRBJ1-1; no reliable D call. The germline gives CDR1 SGHRS, CDR2 YFSETQ. The CDR3 is 15 amino acids. V was pared by 3 bases and J by 1 base, with 13 bases between. Written as DNA, the CDR3 is TGCGCCAGCAGCTCTACCCGGGTCCCGAACACTGAAGCTTTCTTT. Protein product: CASSSTRVPNTEAFF.

This chain links TRBV19 with TRBJ2-7; 9 positions match TRBD2. Trimming at V came to 1 base and at J to 4 bases, leaving 5 bases not matched to a gene. The CDR3 is made up of 15 amino acids. Germline V gene data show CDR1 as LNHDA and CDR2 as SQIVND (reference sequence). This chain's CDR3 is CASSIGYSGSYEQYF. The CDR3 region has the DNA TGTGCCAGTAGTATAGGTTATAGCGGGAGTTACGAGCAGTACTTC. The full variable domain, its missing parts supplied by reference TRBV19 and TRBJ2-7, is DGGITQSPKYLFRKEGQNVTLSCEQNLNHDAMYWYRQDPGQGLRLIYYSQIVNDFQKGDIAEGYSVSREKKESFPLTVTSAQKNPTAFYLCASSIGYSGSYEQYFGPGTRLTVT.

CDR3 DNA sequence: TGTGCCAGCAGTGGGGTTAACAGTTACTATCAGCCCCAGCATTTT. Its translation is CASSGVNSYYQPQHF. The chain carries TRBV28 and TRBJ1-5; D remains ambiguous. Per the germline V gene, CDR1 is MDHEN and CDR2 is SYDVKM. The V end lost 5 bases, the J end lost 5 bases, and 16 bases lay between the germline ends. The CDR3 contains 15 residues.

The chain joins TRBV4-3 to TRBJ1-3, with TRBD1 matching 9 bases. The trim removed 1 base at V and 0 bases at J, leaving 4 bases unmatched. The V gene's germline CDR1 is LGHNA and CDR2 YSLEER. The CDR3 spans 17 residues. The CDR3 sequence is CASSQGRTGVSGNTIYF. The DNA for the CDR3 is TGCGCCAGCAGCCAAGGGAGGACAGGGGTCTCTGGAAACACCATATATTTT.

The chain links TRBV30 to TRBJ2-1; 15 bases map to TRBD2. The CDR3 covers 16 residues. Germline V gives CDR1 GTSNPN, CDR2 SVGIG (reference sequence). V lost 2 bases and J lost 10; bases outside the gene matches: 9. CDR3 sequence: CAWSYRTSGRAGEQFF. In DNA, the CDR3 is TGTGCCTGGAGTTATAGGACTAGCGGGAGGGCCGGAGAGCAGTTCTTC.

The V call is TRBV27, the J call TRBJ2-7; D not certain. Trimming removed 6 bases from V and 5 bases from J, with 14 bases in between. The CDR3 is 13 amino acids. Germline lookup yields CDR1 MNHEY and CDR2 SMNVEV (reference sequence). The CDR3: CASSTLNRHEQYF. In DNA, the CDR3 is TGTGCCAGCAGCACCCTTAACCGCCACGAGCAGTACTTC.

V usage is TRBV7-8 and J usage is TRBJ2-7, with TRBD2 as a possible D gene (6 bases). This CDR3 comprises 16 residues. V lost 2 bases and J lost 0, with 14 bases in between. CDR1 is SGHVS, CDR2 FQNEAQ, per germline. The CDR3, as DNA: TGTGCCAGCAGCTTAATACGGGCGGGAAACTCCTACGAGCAGTACTTC. Protein: CASSLIRAGNSYEQYF.

This clone appeared a single time. The chain employs TRBV10-3 and TRBJ2-7; 9 nucleotides line up with TRBD2. Germline V gene sequence: CDR1 ENHRY, CDR2 SYGVKD. The CDR3 is 14 amino acids. The J segment lost 6 bases and the V segment lost 4 bases, leaving 7 bases of the junction unmatched. The CDR3 coding sequence is TGTGCCATCAGTGGACAAGCGGGAGGCGGCGAGCAGTACTTC. Amino acids: CAISGQAGGGEQYF.

V and J are TRBV19 and TRBJ2-1; D uncertain. CDR1 is LNHDA, CDR2 SQIVND, per germline (reference sequence). The CDR3 length is 16 residues. Trimming stripped 5 bases from V and 0 bases from J, with 14 bases between. CDR3 protein: CASSPRTLSSYNEQFF. The CDR3 DNA follows: TGTGCCAGTAGTCCGCGGACCCTGAGCTCCTACAATGAGCAGTTCTTC. Variable domain in full (rest from reference TRBV19 and TRBJ2-1): DGGITQSPKYLFRKEGQNVTLSCEQNLNHDAMYWYRQDPGQGLRLIYYSQIVNDFQKGDIAEGYSVSREKKESFPLTVTSAQKNPTAFYLCASSPRTLSSYNEQFFGPGTRLTVL.

The rearrangement uses TRBV30 and TRBJ1-3; D call uncertain. This CDR3 is built from 14 residues. CDR1 GTSNPN and CDR2 SVGIG come from the germline V gene (reference sequence). With 2 bases removed from V and 2 bases from J, the gap between germline ends came to 10 bases. CDR3 bases: TGTGCCTGGAGTTACAGCAGTACTGGAAACACCATATATTTT. Translating it yields CAWSYSSTGNTIYF.

The gene calls are TRBV6-5 and TRBJ2-1; D might be TRBD1 or TRBD2, each matching 5 bases. V was cut by 0 bases and J by 7 bases, with 10 bases left in between. The CDR3 contains 14 residues. Germline lookup yields CDR1 MNHEY and CDR2 SVGAGI. CDR3 loop: CASSYSRGANEQFF. The CDR3 DNA reads as TGTGCCAGCAGTTACTCGAGGGGAGCGAATGAGCAGTTCTTC.

The genes are TRBV2 and TRBJ2-7, with TRBD2 matching 9 bases. This CDR3 region has 15 residues. V was pared by 6 bases and J by 1 base, with 7 bases of the junction left unmatched. The germline gives CDR1 SNHLY, CDR2 FYNNEI. CDR3 sequence: CASSNPSGNSYEQYF. DNA of the CDR3: TGTGCCAGCAGCAATCCTAGCGGGAATTCCTACGAGCAGTACTTC.

The J gene is TRBJ1-5, the V gene TRBV27; 9 positions agree with TRBD1. The CDR3 covers 18 residues. In germline, CDR1 is MNHEY, CDR2 SMNVEV (reference sequence). Germline trimming cut 5 bases from V and 2 bases from J; bases unmatched to any gene: 13. The CDR3 DNA reads TGTGCCAGCAGTCCCTCAGGGGACAGGGAAAGGGGCAATCAGCCCCAGCATTTT. Translating it yields CASSPSGDRERGNQPQHF.

The genes are TRBV6-1 and TRBJ1-5, with 11 nucleotides matching TRBD1. The junction had 9 bases not matched to a gene; V was cut back by 1 base and J by 7 bases. Per germline, CDR1 MNHNS and CDR2 SASEGT. The CDR3 contains 17 residues. The CDR3 loop reads CASSEGKLWDRGQPQHF. The CDR3 region has the DNA TGTGCCAGCAGTGAAGGGAAACTGTGGGACAGGGGGCAGCCCCAGCATTTT.

This chain uses TRBV9 with TRBJ2-7; D not resolved. CDR3 length: 13 amino acids. Germline CDR1 reads SGDLS; CDR2 reads YYNGEE. V was shortened by 3 bases and J by 1 base, with 8 bases between the two germline ends. CDR3 residues: CASSAGESYEQYF. The CDR3 DNA sequence: TGTGCCAGCAGCGCAGGCGAATCCTACGAGCAGTACTTC.

The rearrangement joins TRBV18 to TRBJ2-1, with D perhaps matching TRBD1 or TRBD2 (6 bases each). The V end was cut by 8 bases, the J end by 0 bases, with 17 bases between. The CDR3 sequence is 16 residues long. The germline V gene has CDR1 KGHSH and CDR2 LQKENI. CDR3 DNA: TGTGCCAGCAGCCAGGACGGGGGACACTCCTACAATGAGCAGTTCTTC. Translation: CASSQDGGHSYNEQFF.

The gene calls are TRBV29-1 and TRBJ2-2; 9 bases map to TRBD2. V shed 5 bases, J shed 4 bases, and the junction held 14 bases outside the gene matches. The length of the CDR3 is 17 residues. CDR1 is SQVTM and CDR2 is ANQGSEA in the germline V gene. CDR3 nucleotides: TGCAGCGTTAGGCTAGCGGGATCGGTTTCGGGCACCGGGGAGCTGTTTTTT. Its protein product is CSVRLAGSVSGTGELFF.

CDR3 residues: CASKGGGVQPQHF. CDR3 in DNA: TGTGCCAGCAAAGGTGGAGGGGTTCAGCCCCAGCATTTT. The rearrangement joins TRBV2 to TRBJ1-5, with a possible D match to TRBD1 (5 bases). Trimming left V 7 bases short and J 6 bases short, with 13 bases between. CDR3 length equals 13 residues. CDR1 SNHLY and CDR2 FYNNEI come from the germline V gene. Filled out from reference TRBV2 and TRBJ1-5, the complete variable domain reads EPEVTQTPSHQVTQMGQEVILRCVPISNHLYFYWYRQILGQKVEFLVSFYNNEISEKSEIFDDQFSVERPDGSNFTLKIRSTKLEDSAMYFCASKGGGVQPQHFGDGTRLSIL.

The V call is TRBV25-1, the J call TRBJ1-1; tentatively, D is TRBD1 (6 bases). CDR3 length: 14 residues. Germline CDR1 reads MGHDK; CDR2 reads SYGVNS. Trimming removed 5 bases at V and 6 bases at J, with 16 bases between. As DNA, the CDR3 is TGTGCCAGCAGTAGGGGGGGGCTATGGTCTGAAGCTTTCTTT. It yields the protein CASSRGGLWSEAFF.

This chain uses TRBV19 with TRBJ2-2; D uncertain. Germline V gene lookup returns CDR1 LNHDA and CDR2 SQIVND (reference sequence). The V and J ends lost 5 bases and 4 bases respectively, with 5 bases between them. The CDR3 length is 12 residues. In DNA form, the CDR3 reads TGTGCCAGTAGTCTTAGCACCGGGGAGCTGTTTTTT. It is translated as CASSLSTGELFF.